Given below is one TCR beta chain in context. It has no known antigen specificity. No qualities accompany the bases; no much larger clone lies one base away. This sample was included in a study of blood T cell repertoires in COVID-19 (dated by TCRdb to 2020 to 2021). About the study as a whole: Collaborator samples came from the United States, Italy and Spain and covered acute and convalescent phases of COVID-19. The samples were drawn from the first 160 participants of the ongoing ImmuneRACE study and from 950 to 1,500 subjects provided by 6 global collaborators. The prospective study material was composed of cDNA or gDNA derived from T cells, B-cell-depleted T cells, or PBMCs. The repertoires were made available in a free public database intended to serve as a resource for research on the immune response to SARS-CoV-2. Subjects who had been exposed to COVID-19, were actively infected with it, or had recovered from it provided the deeply sampled blood TCRbeta repertoires that made up the dataset. Where available, HLA class I and class II types were taken from metadata supplied by the sample provider and were not determined by assay-based typing. Sample metadata almost always included a de-identified subject ID, COVID-19 status, age in years and sex. General findings and caveats noted by the study authors: The amount of clinical and demographic metadata varied by source and participant and was provided uncurated.

The immunoSEQ Assay, a bias-controlled multiplex PCR, was used to amplify TCRbeta CDR3 regions from genomic DNA. The original methods were these. The number of nucleated cells in each sample was estimated by amplification of reference gene primers within the assay. Sequence reads were collapsed and filtered to measure the absolute abundance of every unique TCRbeta CDR3 rearrangement. Productive Simpson clonality was computed per sample as the square root of Simpson's diversity index over productive rearrangements. Entries here come from immuneACCESS through TCRdb and include only in-frame sequences with V and J called. Some clones fail to appear in such tables; in the studies checked, an unresolved V gene covers under half of the shortfall, and the cause of the remainder is unknown. The V and J calls and clone size come from that table; D and trimming were worked out from the DNA. In this sample the table shows some 200,000 clones, 82% of which occur a single time. The ten largest clones capture 12% of the sample.

Participants in the prospective study were enrolled through a virtual design, were aged roughly 18 to 100 years, and lived in 24 United States geographic areas. Cohort assignment in the prospective study relied on participant-reported clinical history from a screening survey and a study questionnaire. ImmuneRACE Cohort 3 recovered participants were defined by two consecutive negative NP/OP PCR tests, healthcare professional clearance, or symptom resolution. In the prospective study, whole blood, serum and a nasopharyngeal or oropharyngeal swab were collected from each participant by mobile phlebotomists. Additional blood draws and questionnaires over an approximately 2-month period could optionally be provided by prospective study participants. Prospective study blood samples were shipped either frozen or at room temperature before DNA extraction. Trimmed from V: 0 bases; trimmed from J: 7 bases; junction bases lacking a gene match: 2. The CDR3 goes from the cysteine to the phenylalanine over 16 residues. CDR3 DNA only is kept here, 48 bases in frame from base 1. Per the germline V gene, SGDLS is the CDR1 and YYNGEE is the CDR2.

The chain was built from TRBV9 and TRBJ2-2, and 14 bases in between align with TRBD2. Sequencing input: PBMCs or T cells enriched from blood (not recorded which). The TCR sequence derives from a man aged 35 to 55 who had recovered from COVID-19. This receptor has the CDR3 CASSVGLAGGNGELFF. The DNA sequence is as follows: TGTGCCAGCAGCGTAGGACTAGCGGGAGGGAACGGGGAGCTGTTTTTT.